This is a list of T cell receptor beta chains from one sample in a study of CXCR3-negative and CXCR3-positive naive CD8 T cells. TCRdb re-analyzed the 5' RACE reads; it lists each CDR3 protein once, without DNA. This listing includes tens of thousands of distinct CDR3 sequences. The sequenced sample was naive CXCR3- CD8+ T cells from blood. Every receptor here comes from a human donor in good health. Some clones in this sample may be carry-over from other donors' samples. CDR3s include the opening cysteine and the closing phenylalanine or tryptophan. Some rows mark clone size as missing; the rest say once, few, many or name a class of expanded clone.

>TRBV5-1|-|TRBJ2-1
CASSPALFRDRGYNEQFF
>TRBV10-3|-|TRBJ2-7
CAISESRQGGEQYF
>TRBV7-2|-|TRBJ2-7
CASSLAFGGGSSYEQYF
>TRBV20-1|-|TRBJ1-3
CSAQSAAGVSGNTIYF
>TRBV10-2|-|TRBJ2-7
CATSLVGGDYEQYF
>TRBV13|-|TRBJ1-1
CASSWTDNTEAFF
>TRBV6-6|-|TRBJ2-7
CASSVGAPQGSYEQYF
>TRBV2|-|TRBJ2-7
CASSEAPGVSYEQYF
>TRBV25-1|-|TRBJ1-2
CTSSESPGPSPYGYTF
>TRBV7-9|-|TRBJ2-1
CASSLVSRNTMIEQFF
>TRBV12-3/TRBV12-4|-|TRBJ2-3
CASSLGPSGAGSTDTQYF
>TRBV12-3/TRBV12-4|-|TRBJ1-1
CASSSRGLNTEAFF
>TRBV6-6|medium-sized|TRBJ2-1
CASSYSMRDPLNEQFF
>TRBV29-1|-|TRBJ1-3
CSVDQVDNTIYF
>TRBV20-1|-|TRBJ1-1
CSARASNFMNTEAFF
>TRBV20-1|-|TRBJ1-1
CSAGGMNTEAFF
>TRBV7-9|-|TRBJ2-7
CASSLDGPPGQGSYEQYF
>TRBV7-6|-|TRBJ2-1
CASSSTSDYKEQFF
>TRBV29-1|-|TRBJ2-2
CSVNRDTGELFF
>TRBV29-1|-|TRBJ2-3
CSVVASTDTQYF
>TRBV4-3|-|TRBJ2-1
CASSQDPPGSDYNEQLF
>TRBV7-8|-|TRBJ2-7
CASSPYGVGGQYF
>TRBV7-9|-|TRBJ1-2
CASRGQGVVYGYTF
>TRBV29-1|-|TRBJ1-2
CSVGGPGQGTYGYTF
>TRBV18|-|TRBJ1-5
CASSPTDRVEGQPQHF
>TRBV4-2|-|TRBJ1-6
CASRDEATPLHF
>TRBV4-3|-|TRBJ2-6
CASSQDVSSGANVLTF
>TRBV28|-|TRBJ2-7
CASSFRGPRHYEQYF
>TRBV4-3|-|TRBJ2-7
CASSQDRAVFYEQYF
>TRBV28|-|TRBJ2-5
CASTPSGGPKETQYF
>TRBV7-9|-|TRBJ1-5
CASGQGSNQPQHF
>TRBV6-2/TRBV6-3|-|TRBJ2-5
CASRRREQKQETQYF
>TRBV3-1|-|TRBJ2-5
CASDSPGLGETQYF
>TRBV12-3/TRBV12-4|-|TRBJ1-1
CASSASKGEMNTEAFF
>TRBV29-1|-|TRBJ2-7
CSFQNRYEQYF
>TRBV7-9|-|TRBJ1-3
CASSSTGINSRGPGNSGNTIYF
>TRBV7-9|-|TRBJ2-7
CASSTNNRDGGSYEQYF
>TRBV29-1|-|TRBJ2-7
CSVEEGGTGNSYEQYF
>TRBV28|-|TRBJ2-5
CASSLGSQETQYF
>TRBV2|-|TRBJ1-6
CASSGGTNNSPLHF
>TRBV7-9|-|TRBJ2-2
CASSPGTAKTGELFF
>TRBV7-9|-|TRBJ2-7
CASSPPGPSSYEQYF
>TRBV7-6|-|TRBJ2-7
CASSLGTYYEQYF
>TRBV7-2|-|TRBJ2-1
CASSLARTAKGFEQFF
>TRBV29-1|-|TRBJ1-2
CSATPGAAYGYTF
>TRBV12-3/TRBV12-4|-|TRBJ1-5
CASGGYSNQPQHF
>TRBV12-3/TRBV12-4|-|TRBJ1-2
CASSLPQTGRISGYTF
>TRBV4-3|-|TRBJ2-1
CASSQDPAGTYNEQFF
>TRBV3-1|-|TRBJ1-1
CASSLSLGPGPEAFF
>TRBV27|-|TRBJ2-7
CASIRGYEQYF
>TRBV4-3|-|TRBJ1-6
CASSQVSSYNSPLHF
>TRBV7-6|-|TRBJ1-1
CASSSTGSLTEAFF
>TRBV7-8|-|TRBJ2-7
CASSLVYSQGGSVEQYF